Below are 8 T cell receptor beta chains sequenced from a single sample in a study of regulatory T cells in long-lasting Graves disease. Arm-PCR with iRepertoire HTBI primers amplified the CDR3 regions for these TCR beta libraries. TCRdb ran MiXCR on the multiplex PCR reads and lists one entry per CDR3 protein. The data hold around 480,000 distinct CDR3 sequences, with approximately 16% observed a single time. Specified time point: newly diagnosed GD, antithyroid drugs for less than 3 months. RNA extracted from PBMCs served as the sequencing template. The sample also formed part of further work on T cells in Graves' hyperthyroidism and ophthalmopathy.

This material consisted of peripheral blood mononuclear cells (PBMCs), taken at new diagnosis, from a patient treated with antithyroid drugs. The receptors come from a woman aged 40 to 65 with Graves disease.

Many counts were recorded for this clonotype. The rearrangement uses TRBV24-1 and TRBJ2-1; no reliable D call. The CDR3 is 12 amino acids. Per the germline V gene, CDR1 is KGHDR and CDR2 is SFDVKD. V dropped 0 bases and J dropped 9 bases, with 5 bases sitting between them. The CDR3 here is CATSDLGGEQFF. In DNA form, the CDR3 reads TGTGCCACCAGTGATTTGGGCGGTGAGCAGTTCTTC.

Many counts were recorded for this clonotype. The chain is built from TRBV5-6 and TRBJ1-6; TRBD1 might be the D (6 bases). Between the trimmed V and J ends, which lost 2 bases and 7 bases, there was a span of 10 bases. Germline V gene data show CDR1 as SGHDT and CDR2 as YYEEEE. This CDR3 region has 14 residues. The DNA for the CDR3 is TGTGCCAGCAGCTTTTGGGGGGCGAATTCACCCCTCCACTTT. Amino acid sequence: CASSFWGANSPLHF. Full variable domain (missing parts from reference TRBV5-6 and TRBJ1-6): DAGVTQSPTHLIKTRGQQVTLRCSPKSGHDTVSWYQQALGQGPQFIFQYYEEEERQRGNFPDRFSGHQFPNYSSELNVNALLLGDSALYLCASSFWGANSPLHFGNGTRLTVT.

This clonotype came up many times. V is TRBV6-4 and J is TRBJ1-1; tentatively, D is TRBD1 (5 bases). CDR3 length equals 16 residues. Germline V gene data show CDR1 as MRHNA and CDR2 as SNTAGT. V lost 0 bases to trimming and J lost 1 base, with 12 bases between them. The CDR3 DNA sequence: TGTGCCAGCAGTGACTCTCGGGACTCAAGGAACACTGAAGCTTTCTTT. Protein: CASSDSRDSRNTEAFF.

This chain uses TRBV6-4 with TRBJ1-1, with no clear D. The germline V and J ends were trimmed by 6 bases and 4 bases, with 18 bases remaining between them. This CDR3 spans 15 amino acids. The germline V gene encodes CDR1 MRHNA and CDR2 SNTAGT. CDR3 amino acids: CASSLTETAGTEAFF. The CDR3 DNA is TGTGCCAGCAGCCTGACCGAAACGGCGGGCACTGAAGCTTTCTTT.

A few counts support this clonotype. The CDR3: CASNPSWGRENTEAFF. In nucleotides, the CDR3 is TGTGCCAGCAATCCATCTTGGGGGAGGGAGAACACTGAAGCTTTCTTT. J is TRBJ1-1 and V is TRBV6-1, with D perhaps matching TRBD1 (5 bases). Germline V CDR1 and CDR2: MNHNS, SASEGT. This CDR3 has 16 residues. Deletions cut 7 bases from V and 1 base from J, with 19 bases between.

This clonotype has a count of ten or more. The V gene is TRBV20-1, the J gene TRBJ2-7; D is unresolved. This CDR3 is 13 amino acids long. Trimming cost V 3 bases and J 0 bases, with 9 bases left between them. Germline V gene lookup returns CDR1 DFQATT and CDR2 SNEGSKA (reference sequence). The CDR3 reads CSARSTASYEQYF. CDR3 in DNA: TGCAGTGCTAGGAGTACGGCCTCCTACGAGCAGTACTTC.

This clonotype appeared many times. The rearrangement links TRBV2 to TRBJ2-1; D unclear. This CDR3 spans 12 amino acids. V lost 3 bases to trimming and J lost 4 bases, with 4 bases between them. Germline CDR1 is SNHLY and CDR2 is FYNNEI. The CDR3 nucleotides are TGTGCCAGCAGTGACGGATACAATGAGCAGTTCTTC. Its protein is CASSDGYNEQFF.

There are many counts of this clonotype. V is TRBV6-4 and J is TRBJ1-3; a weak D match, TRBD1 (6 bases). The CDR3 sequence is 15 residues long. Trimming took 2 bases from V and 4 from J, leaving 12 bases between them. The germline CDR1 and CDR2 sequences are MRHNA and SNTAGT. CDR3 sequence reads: CASSDLDRVGNTIYF. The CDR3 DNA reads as TGTGCCAGCAGTGACCTGGACAGAGTAGGAAACACCATATATTTT.